The 9 T cell receptor beta chains presented below share a single source sample, sequenced in a study of cytomegalovirus exposure and HLA in healthy donors. PCR primers comprised 60 Vbeta and 13 Jbeta primers. Profiling relied on immunoSEQ multiplex PCR, and the TCRdb table lists in-frame clones only, not all of them. Among roughly 130,000 clones listed, 80% to 85% were seen once. The sequenced sample consisted of PBMCs. Receptors originate from a human donor in good health.

The rearrangement joins TRBV7-2 to TRBJ1-5; the D is unclear. There are 16 residues in the CDR3. Germline CDR1 SGHTA, CDR2 FQGNSA. The ends were cut back, 3 bases at V and 7 bases at J, with 19 bases in the middle. CDR3 DNA sequence: TGTGCCAGCAGCTTTGGCGGCCCGGAGGGTGCCCAGCCCCAGCATTTT. It yields the protein CASSFGGPEGAQPQHF. The full variable domain, in which reference TRBV7-2 and TRBJ1-5 provide the parts outside the CDR3, is GAGVSQSPSNKVTEKGKDVELRCDPISGHTALYWYRQSLGQGLEFLIYFQGNSAPDKSGLPSDRFSAERTGGSVSTLTIQRTQQEDSAVYLCASSFGGPEGAQPQHFGDGTRLSIL.

In this sample, this clone turned up a few times. The CDR3 reads CASSQGGGPNEKLFF. As DNA, the CDR3 is TGTGCCAGCAGCCAAGGGGGCGGCCCTAATGAAAAACTGTTTTTT. This chain links TRBV4-2 with TRBJ1-4, with a possible D match to TRBD1 (5 bases). The CDR3 totals 15 residues. V lost 1 base and J 3 bases, leaving 9 bases between the germline ends. Germline V lookup: CDR1 LGHNA, CDR2 YNFKEQ.

This chain connects TRBV7-9 to TRBJ2-7, with D possibly being TRBD1 (6 bases). The CDR3 runs to 15 residues. Per the germline V gene, CDR1 is SEHNR and CDR2 is FQNEAQ (reference sequence). Between the trimmed V and J ends, which lost 8 bases and 1 base, there was a span of 18 bases. The CDR3 nucleotides read TGTGCCAGCTGTGCCGGACAGATCAGTTCCTACGAGCAGTACTTC. Translated, it gives CASCAGQISSYEQYF.

This clone is a singleton in its sample. The V call is TRBV29-1, the J call TRBJ2-3; D unclear. Germline CDR1 SQVTM, CDR2 ANQGSEA. The germline V and J ends were trimmed by 7 bases and 4 bases, with 6 bases remaining between them. The CDR3 has 10 amino acids. The CDR3 reads CSANSDTQYF. In DNA form, the CDR3 reads TGCAGCGCTAACTCAGATACGCAGTATTTT.

CDR3 in amino acids: CASSRYRGLREKLFF. The CDR3 region has the DNA TGTGCCAGCAGCCGGTACAGGGGGTTGCGTGAAAAACTGTTTTTT. The V gene is TRBV14, the J gene TRBJ1-4; 8 nucleotides align to TRBD1. Germline values: CDR1 SGHDN, CDR2 FVKESK. V shed 4 bases and J 7 bases; nucleotides not matched to a gene: 8. This CDR3 is built from 15 residues.

This clone was seen a single time. The chain combines TRBV18 with TRBJ2-5; 12 bases match TRBD2. Germline CDR1 is KGHSH and CDR2 is LQKENI. V was clipped by 5 bases and J by 2 bases; unmatched bases: 6. This CDR3 spans 16 amino acids. CDR3 region: CASSLRTSGVQETQYF. Written as DNA, the CDR3 is TGTGCCAGCTCATTACGGACTAGCGGGGTACAAGAGACCCAGTACTTC.

This rearrangement joins TRBV19 to TRBJ1-3; no clear D. V was clipped by 1 base and J by 0 bases, with 7 bases between them. The CDR3 spans 15 residues. Germline CDR1 LNHDA, CDR2 SQIVND (reference sequence). The CDR3 sequence: CASSIVTASGNTIYF. CDR3 bases: TGTGCCAGTAGTATAGTCACAGCCTCTGGAAACACCATATATTTT.

The rearrangement links TRBV6-5 to TRBJ2-7; tentative D call: TRBD2 (5 bases). The CDR3 totals 12 residues. With 8 bases removed from V and 3 bases from J, the gap between germline ends came to 11 bases. Germline lookup yields CDR1 MNHEY and CDR2 SVGAGI. CDR3 coding DNA: TGTGCCAGCCGGGGAGTAGACTACGAGCAGTACTTC. This gives the protein CASRGVDYEQYF.

This clone came up a few times. CDR3 DNA sequence: TGTGCCAGCAAAGGAGGGAGAAGTACAGATACGCAGTATTTT. Encoded protein: CASKGGRSTDTQYF. The chain links TRBV7-9 to TRBJ2-3, with a possible D match to TRBD2 (6 bases). Trimming shortened V by 7 bases and J by 3 bases, and 14 bases separated the two germline ends. Germline V gene lookup returns CDR1 SEHNR and CDR2 FQNEAQ (reference sequence). This CDR3 is built from 14 residues.